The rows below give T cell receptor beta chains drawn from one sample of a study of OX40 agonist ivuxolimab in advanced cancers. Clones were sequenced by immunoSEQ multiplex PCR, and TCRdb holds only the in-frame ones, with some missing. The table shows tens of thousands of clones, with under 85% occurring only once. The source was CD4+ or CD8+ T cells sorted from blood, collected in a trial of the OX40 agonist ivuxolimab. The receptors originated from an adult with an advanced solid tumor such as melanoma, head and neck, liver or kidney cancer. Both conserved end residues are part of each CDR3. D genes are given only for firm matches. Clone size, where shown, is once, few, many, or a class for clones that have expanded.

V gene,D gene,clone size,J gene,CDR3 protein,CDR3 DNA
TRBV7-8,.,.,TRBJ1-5,CASSSAGGLQPQHF,TGTGCCAGCAGCTCAGCGGGAGGGTTACAGCCCCAGCATTTT
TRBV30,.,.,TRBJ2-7,CACQDQYEQYF,TGTGCCTGCCAAGATCAGTACGAGCAGTACTTC
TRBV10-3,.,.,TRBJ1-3,CATTPSDRSGNTIYF,TGTGCCACCACACCATCAGATCGGTCTGGAAACACCATATATTTT
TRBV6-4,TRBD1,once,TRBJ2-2,CASRLQGDTGELFF,TGTGCCAGCAGACTACAGGGGGACACCGGGGAGCTGTTTTTT
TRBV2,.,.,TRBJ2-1,CASRLNQYNEQFF,TGTGCCAGCCGCTTAAACCAATACAATGAGCAGTTCTTC
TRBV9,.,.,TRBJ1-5,CASSVEGNAAQPQHF,TGTGCCAGCAGCGTAGAGGGAAATGCGGCTCAGCCCCAGCATTTT
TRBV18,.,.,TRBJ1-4,CASSPPVGTGELFF,TGTGCCAGCTCACCTCCCGTCGGTACAGGAGAACTGTTTTTT
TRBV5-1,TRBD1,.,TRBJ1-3,CASSRGQASSGNTIYF,TGCGCCAGCAGCAGGGGACAGGCCAGCTCTGGAAACACCATATATTTT
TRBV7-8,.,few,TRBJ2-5,CASSPTETQYF,TGTGCCAGCAGTCCCACGGAGACCCAGTACTTC
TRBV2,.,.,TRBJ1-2,CASSVRGAEGYTF,TGTGCCAGCAGCGTTAGGGGGGCAGAGGGCTACACCTTC
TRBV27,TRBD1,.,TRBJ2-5,CASSFSGTGQETQYF,TGTGCCAGCAGTTTCTCTGGGACAGGGCAAGAGACCCAGTACTTC
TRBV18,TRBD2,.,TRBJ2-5,CASSRVSGSETQYF,TGTGCCAGCTCCCGCGTAAGCGGGAGTGAGACCCAGTACTTC
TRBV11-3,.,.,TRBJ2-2,CASSLRNTGELFF,TGTGCCAGCAGCTTACGGAACACCGGGGAGCTGTTTTTT
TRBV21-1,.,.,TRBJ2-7,CASSKGEVLGTSGYCSYEQYF,TGTGCCAGCAGCAAAGGGGAGGTTTTAGGGACTAGCGGTTATTGCTCCTACGAGCAGTACTTC
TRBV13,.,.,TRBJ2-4,CASSLGAHTAKNIQYF,TGTGCCAGCAGCTTAGGGGCCCATACAGCCAAAAACATTCAGTACTTC
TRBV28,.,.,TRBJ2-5,CASSLYRSQETQYF,TGTGCCAGCAGTTTATACAGGAGCCAAGAGACCCAGTACTTC
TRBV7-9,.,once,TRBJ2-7,CASSLRASKIYEQYF,TGTGCCAGCAGTTTAAGGGCTAGCAAGATCTACGAGCAGTACTTC
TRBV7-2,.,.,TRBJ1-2,CASSLNGGRANYGYTF,TGTGCCAGCAGCTTAAACGGCGGTCGGGCTAACTATGGCTACACCTTC
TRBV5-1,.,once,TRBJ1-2,CASSLGQYGYTF,TGCGCCAGCAGCTTGGGACAGTATGGCTACACCTTC
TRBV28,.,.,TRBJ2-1,CASSRAGTDFSSYNEQFF,TGTGCCAGCAGCAGGGCCGGGACCGACTTTAGCTCCTACAATGAGCAGTTCTTC
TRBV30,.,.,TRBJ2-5,CAWSPSQETQYF,TGTGCCTGGAGTCCGTCGCAAGAGACCCAGTACTTC
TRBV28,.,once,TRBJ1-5,CASSRYQGVSNQPQHF,TGTGCCAGCAGTCGATACCAGGGTGTAAGCAATCAGCCCCAGCATTTT